These 18 T cell receptor beta chains were all obtained from the same sample, sequenced in a study of blood T cell repertoires in COVID-19. Profiling relied on immunoSEQ multiplex PCR, and the TCRdb table lists in-frame clones only, not all of them. Among 91,000 or so clones, 86% were seen once, and the ten largest hold approximately 13%. The sample taken for sequencing was peripheral blood. The receptors derive from a woman aged 55-75 years in a cohort sampled during active or convalescent COVID-19.

The chain employs TRBV5-4 and TRBJ2-2, with 9 bases fitting TRBD1. Per the germline V gene, CDR1 is SGHNT and CDR2 is YYREEE (reference sequence). The CDR3 loop spans 14 amino acids. J lost 6 bases, V lost 7 bases, and 7 bases had no gene match. CDR3 sequence: CASGRDRVPGELFF. The DNA of the CDR3 is TGTGCCAGCGGCCGGGACAGGGTTCCCGGGGAGCTGTTTTTT.

Here the CDR3 reads CAWEDSYTQYF. CDR3 DNA: TGTGCCTGGGAGGACAGTTATACGCAGTATTTT. The V call is TRBV30, the J call TRBJ2-3; possible D gene TRBD1, 6 bases. The CDR3 totals 11 residues. Trimming stripped 5 bases from V and 7 bases from J, with 10 bases between. Germline loops: CDR1 GTSNPN, CDR2 SVGIG (reference sequence).

The V gene is TRBV5-4, the J gene TRBJ1-4; tentatively, D is TRBD1 (6 bases). CDR3 length: 14 residues. Looked up from germline, CDR1 is SGHNT and CDR2 is YYREEE (reference sequence). Deletions cut 4 bases from V and 6 bases from J, with 13 bases between. The CDR3 sequence: CASSPGGGYEKLFF. CDR3 nucleotide sequence: TGTGCCAGCAGCCCCGGGGGGGGCTATGAAAAACTGTTTTTT.

The J gene is TRBJ2-7, the V gene TRBV11-2; 7 bases are shared with TRBD1. The J segment lost 3 bases and the V segment lost 4 bases, leaving 9 bases of the junction unmatched. CDR1 SGHAT and CDR2 FQNNGV come from the germline V gene. This CDR3 comprises 15 residues. This chain's CDR3 is CASSSLTGDVYEQYF. DNA for the CDR3: TGTGCCAGCAGCTCCTTAACAGGGGATGTCTACGAGCAGTACTTC. Together with reference TRBV11-2 and TRBJ2-7, the CDR3 gives the full variable domain: EAGVAQSPRYKIIEKRQSVAFWCNPISGHATLYWYQQILGQGPKLLIQFQNNGVVDDSQLPKDRFSAERLKGVDSTLKIQPAKLEDSAVYLCASSSLTGDVYEQYFGPGTRLTVT.

The chain has TRBV2 and TRBJ2-5; 7 nucleotides line up with TRBD2. Germline trimming cut 6 bases from V and 5 bases from J; bases unmatched to any gene: 9. CDR1 and CDR2 from the germline V gene are SNHLY and FYNNEI. The CDR3 consists of 14 residues. CDR3 sequence reads: CASSRGTNGETQYF. The CDR3 DNA is TGTGCCAGCAGCCGCGGGACTAACGGGGAGACCCAGTACTTC. Based on the CDR3 plus reference TRBV2 and TRBJ2-5, the full variable domain is EPEVTQTPSHQVTQMGQEVILRCVPISNHLYFYWYRQILGQKVEFLVSFYNNEISEKSEIFDDQFSVERPDGSNFTLKIRSTKLEDSAMYFCASSRGTNGETQYFGPGTRLLVL.

The V gene is TRBV5-4, the J gene TRBJ2-3; D remains ambiguous. V lost 5 bases, J lost 2 bases, and 9 bases lay in between. Germline V lookup: CDR1 SGHNT, CDR2 YYREEE (reference sequence). The CDR3 sequence is 13 residues long. CDR3 sequence reads: CASRESLTDTQYF. The CDR3 DNA reads as TGTGCCAGCAGGGAGAGCCTCACAGATACGCAGTATTTT. The full variable domain, completed using reference TRBV5-4 and TRBJ2-3, is ETGVTQSPTHLIKTRGQQVTLRCSSQSGHNTVSWYQQALGQGPQFIFQYYREEENGRGNFPPRFSGLQFPNYSSELNVNALELDDSALYLCASRESLTDTQYFGPGTRLTVL.

The J gene is TRBJ2-1, the V gene TRBV10-3; weak D call: TRBD2 (6 bases). The CDR3 consists of 17 residues. V was pared by 6 bases and J by 0 bases, with 18 bases between. The germline V gene has CDR1 ENHRY and CDR2 SYGVKD. The CDR3 DNA is TGTGCCATCAGCGCTCGACTAGGCGAAAGCTCCTACAATGAGCAGTTCTTC. Its translation: CAISARLGESSYNEQFF.

This chain uses TRBV5-8 with TRBJ2-3; D is perhaps TRBD2 (6 bases). Deletions cut 7 bases from V and 1 base from J, with 28 bases between. CDR1 and CDR2 (germline): SGHTS, YDEGEE. The CDR3 contains 19 residues. The CDR3 is CASPHPPGASHFRTDTQYF. In DNA, the CDR3 is TGTGCCAGCCCCCACCCCCCGGGAGCTAGCCACTTCCGCACAGATACGCAGTATTTT.

The chain couples TRBV12-3 or TRBV12-4 to TRBJ1-1, with no clear D. V was clipped by 5 bases and J by 4 bases, with 5 bases between them. CDR3 length: 11 residues. In DNA form, the CDR3 reads TGTGCCAGCAGTGAGATCACTGAAGCTTTCTTT. Protein: CASSEITEAFF.

V usage is TRBV19 and J usage is TRBJ1-1; 11 bases align to TRBD1. Germline CDR1 reads LNHDA; CDR2 reads SQIVND (reference sequence). The V segment lost 8 bases and the J segment 5 bases; nucleotides outside the gene matches: 10. The CDR3 spans 15 residues. The CDR3 coding sequence is TGTGCCAGTTCATACGGGACAGGGGGGAGGACTGAAGCTTTCTTT. This gives the protein CASSYGTGGRTEAFF.

The chain links TRBV3-1 (or the pseudogene TRBV3-2) to TRBJ1-1; tentatively, D is TRBD1 (5 bases). This CDR3 has 14 residues. V was shortened by 1 base and J by 4 bases, with 10 bases between the two germline ends. In germline, CDR1 is LGHDT, CDR2 YNNKEL (reference sequence). This CDR3 is CASSQAGMGTEAFF. In DNA form, the CDR3 reads TGTGCCAGCAGCCAAGCAGGGATGGGCACTGAAGCTTTCTTT.

The chain links TRBV5-1 to TRBJ1-6; D is uncertain. The CDR3 has 16 residues. Germline V gives CDR1 SGHRS, CDR2 YFSETQ. V gave up 0 bases and J gave up 9 bases, with 16 bases separating them. The CDR3 reads CASSLESLGSGSPLHF. The CDR3 nucleotides are TGCGCCAGCAGCTTGGAGTCTCTGGGCAGCGGTTCACCCCTCCACTTT.

The chain uses TRBV6-5 and TRBJ1-4; 10 bases are a match to TRBD1. Germline trimming cut 5 bases from V and 7 bases from J; bases unmatched to any gene: 4. CDR3 length equals 14 residues. From germline, CDR1 is MNHEY and CDR2 SVGAGI. CDR3 residues: CASSPGTGVEKLFF. The CDR3 DNA sequence: TGTGCCAGCAGTCCCGGGACAGGGGTTGAAAAACTGTTTTTT.

The chain is built from TRBV2 and TRBJ2-1; D not certain. With 4 bases removed from V and 5 bases from J, the gap between germline ends came to 21 bases. Germline assignment: CDR1 SNHLY and CDR2 FYNNEI. The CDR3 totals 17 residues. CDR3 in amino acids: CASSAPGSPLRDNEQFF. The CDR3 DNA follows: TGTGCCAGCAGTGCACCCGGCTCCCCACTCCGGGACAATGAGCAGTTCTTC.

The chain couples TRBV2 to TRBJ2-3; D perhaps matches TRBD2 (5 bases). CDR1 and CDR2 from the germline V gene are SNHLY and FYNNEI. V was clipped by 6 bases and J by 0 bases, with 10 bases between them. The CDR3 extends over 14 amino acids. The CDR3 bases are TGTGCCAGCAGCCGGAGGTCTAGCACAGATACGCAGTATTTT. Translated: CASSRRSSTDTQYF.

The chain links TRBV29-1 to TRBJ2-3, with TRBD1 as a possible D gene (6 bases). CDR1 is SQVTM and CDR2 is ANQGSEA in the germline V gene. The CDR3 is 13 residues long. V lost 3 bases, J lost 5 bases, and 12 bases lay in between. The CDR3 nucleotides read TGCAGCGTTGATCCTTGGGGGCAAGATACGCAGTATTTT. This sequence encodes CSVDPWGQDTQYF.

The gene calls are TRBV4-1 and TRBJ2-3; 12 positions match TRBD2. CDR3 length: 16 residues. Trimming removed 8 bases from V and 0 bases from J; junction bases left unmatched: 6. CDR1 is MGHRA, CDR2 YSYEKL, per germline. The CDR3 sequence is CASQLAGGSSTDTQYF. The CDR3 DNA sequence: TGCGCCAGCCAACTAGCGGGGGGTTCTAGCACAGATACGCAGTATTTT.

The chain couples TRBV27 to TRBJ1-6; D might be TRBD1 (6 bases). This CDR3 has 15 amino acids. CDR1 is MNHEY and CDR2 is SMNVEV in the germline V gene (reference sequence). V was clipped by 7 bases and J by 7 bases, with 17 bases between them. The CDR3 coding sequence is TGTGCCAGCACACTGGGGGGGGGCCTCAATTCACCCCTCCACTTT. The encoded protein is CASTLGGGLNSPLHF.